The rows below give T cell receptor beta chains drawn from one sample of a study of Ad26.COV2.S vaccination and SARS-CoV-2 variants. Clones were read by immunoSEQ multiplex PCR, and TCRdb kept only the in-frame ones, dropping some. The sample contains hundreds of thousands of clones, about 90% of which appear only once. Sequenced material: peripheral blood, taken in a trial of Ad26.COV2.S vaccine versus placebo. These receptors were obtained from a person between 18 and 60 years old who received the Ad26.COV2.S COVID-19 vaccine or a placebo. Each CDR3 is given with its conserved first and last residue. The order of the fields is clone size, V gene, J gene, D gene, CDR3 protein, CDR3 DNA. The D gene is left open where the match is weak. Clone size is shown for a subset of rows, as once, few, many or a class of expanded clone.

size: .; V: TRBV14; J: TRBJ1-4; D: .; CDR3: CASSHSKKLFF; DNA: TGTGCCAGCAGCCACAGCAAAAAACTGTTTTTT
size: .; V: TRBV7-9; J: TRBJ2-4; D: .; CDR3: CASSLIGLTRDIQYF; DNA: TGTGCCAGCAGCTTAATCGGGTTGACCAGGGACATTCAGTACTTC
size: .; V: TRBV9; J: TRBJ2-3; D: .; CDR3: CASSSAGKVTDTQYF; DNA: TGTGCCAGCAGCTCCGCAGGGAAGGTGACAGATACGCAGTATTTT
size: .; V: TRBV30; J: TRBJ2-1; D: .; CDR3: CAWSKGRSNEQFF; DNA: TGTGCCTGGAGTAAGGGACGGTCCAATGAGCAGTTCTTC
size: .; V: TRBV6-6; J: TRBJ1-5; D: TRBD1; CDR3: CASSYYGGQGGQPQHF; DNA: TGTGCCAGCAGTTACTACGGAGGACAGGGCGGCCAGCCCCAGCATTTT
size: .; V: TRBV11-2; J: TRBJ2-5; D: .; CDR3: CASSYTQGRQETQYF; DNA: TGTGCCAGCAGCTACACTCAGGGGCGGCAAGAGACCCAGTACTTC
size: .; V: TRBV11-2; J: TRBJ1-6; D: .; CDR3: CASSSEGTNSPLHF; DNA: TGTGCCAGCAGCTCGGAGGGTACAAATTCACCCCTCCACTTT
size: .; V: TRBV5-1; J: TRBJ1-2; D: TRBD1; CDR3: CASSRTGTGDGYTF; DNA: TGCGCCAGCAGCCGCACCGGGACAGGGGATGGCTACACCTTC
size: .; V: TRBV20-1; J: TRBJ2-7; D: TRBD2; CDR3: CSASIAGGTYEQYF; DNA: TGCAGTGCTAGTATAGCGGGGGGAACCTACGAGCAGTACTTC
size: .; V: TRBV11-2; J: TRBJ2-1; D: .; CDR3: CASSLVGGEQFF; DNA: TGTGCCAGCAGCTTAGTGGGCGGCGAGCAGTTCTTC
size: .; V: TRBV5-1; J: TRBJ2-7; D: .; CDR3: CASSLDGSYEQYF; DNA: TGCGCCAGCAGCTTGGACGGGTCATACGAGCAGTACTTC
size: few; V: TRBV7-2; J: TRBJ1-2; D: .; CDR3: CASSPATGNYGYTF; DNA: TGTGCCAGCAGCCCAGCAACAGGGAACTATGGCTACACCTTC
size: .; V: TRBV7-2; J: TRBJ2-3; D: TRBD2; CDR3: CASRRGAPSTDTQYF; DNA: TGTGCCAGCCGGCGGGGGGCCCCTAGCACAGATACGCAGTATTTT
size: few; V: TRBV6-5; J: TRBJ2-7; D: TRBD1; CDR3: CASSRQGDYEQYF; DNA: TGTGCCAGCAGTCGACAGGGGGATTACGAGCAGTACTTC
size: .; V: TRBV11-3; J: TRBJ2-6; D: .; CDR3: CASSSGDSGANVLTF; DNA: TGTGCCAGCAGCTCTGGGGACTCTGGGGCCAACGTCCTGACTTTC
size: once; V: TRBV19; J: TRBJ2-5; D: .; CDR3: CASSIADGETQYF; DNA: TGTGCCAGTAGTATAGCGGATGGAGAGACCCAGTACTTC
size: once; V: TRBV7-2; J: TRBJ2-7; D: .; CDR3: CASSPTSYEQYF; DNA: TGTGCCAGCAGCCCAACATCCTACGAGCAGTACTTC
size: .; V: TRBV30; J: TRBJ1-2; D: .; CDR3: CAWSDDGFGYTF; DNA: TGTGCCTGGAGTGATGATGGGTTTGGCTACACCTTC
size: .; V: TRBV5-1; J: TRBJ2-5; D: TRBD2; CDR3: CASSRGLAVQETQYF; DNA: TGCGCCAGCAGCCGTGGACTAGCAGTCCAAGAGACCCAGTACTTC
size: .; V: TRBV27; J: TRBJ2-7; D: TRBD2; CDR3: CASSFGTTYEQYF; DNA: TGTGCCAGCAGTTTCGGGACTACATACGAGCAGTACTTC
size: few; V: TRBV4-2; J: TRBJ1-5; D: .; CDR3: CASSQEWGGGQPQHF; DNA: TGTGCCAGCAGCCAAGAATGGGGCGGCGGTCAGCCCCAGCATTTT
size: .; V: TRBV25-1; J: TRBJ1-5; D: TRBD1; CDR3: CASSPTGVLNQPQHF; DNA: TGTGCCAGCAGCCCAACAGGGGTCCTCAATCAGCCCCAGCATTTT
size: .; V: TRBV7-8; J: TRBJ2-1; D: TRBD1; CDR3: CASSRGQGNEQFF; DNA: TGTGCCAGCAGCCGGGGACAGGGAAATGAGCAGTTCTTC
size: once; V: TRBV25-1; J: TRBJ1-1; D: .; CDR3: CASSVKWGGTEAFF; DNA: TGTGCCAGCAGTGTTAAATGGGGCGGCACTGAAGCTTTCTTT
size: .; V: TRBV5-1; J: TRBJ2-7; D: .; CDR3: CASSLNGIYEQYF; DNA: TGCGCCAGCAGCTTGAACGGCATCTACGAGCAGTACTTC
size: .; V: TRBV4-3; J: TRBJ1-6; D: .; CDR3: CASSLRTYSPLHF; DNA: TGCGCCAGCAGCCTTCGGACCTATTCACCCCTCCACTTT
size: .; V: TRBV15; J: TRBJ2-7; D: .; CDR3: CATSRDVHEQYF; DNA: TGTGCCACCAGCAGAGATGTCCACGAGCAGTACTTC
size: few; V: TRBV5-4; J: TRBJ2-3; D: .; CDR3: CASSTGTATSTDTQYF; DNA: TGTGCCAGCAGCACCGGGACTGCTACTAGCACAGATACGCAGTATTTT